This record covers a single T cell receptor beta chain. This entry is derived from a study of blood T cell repertoires in COVID-19. Across the whole study: Sources were T cells, B-cell-depleted T cells, or PBMCs; the material itself was cDNA or gDNA.

As processed by the authors: Cell counts per sample came from amplifying reference gene primers. Some clones are missing from TCRdb's copy, which holds only in-frame ones; the method was immunoSEQ multiplex PCR. V and J calls and clone size are as listed in that table; D and trimming were resolved from the DNA. Of 80,000 to 95,000 clones in the sample, about 86% were seen once. V was pared by 4 bases and J by 0 bases, with 8 bases of the junction left unmatched. Looked up from germline, CDR1 is MGHRA and CDR2 is YSYEKL. The CDR3 length is 17 residues. The V and J genes are TRBV4-1 and TRBJ2-1, with 8 positions matching TRBD2. The sample was peripheral blood. This receptor was obtained from a woman of 80 years or more in a cohort sampled during active or convalescent COVID-19. CDR3 DNA: TGCGCCAGCAGCCGAGGTGGGCTAGCGGGCTCCTACAATGAGCAGTTCTTC. Amino acid sequence: CASSRGGLAGSYNEQFF.